This T cell receptor (beta chain) was observed in a study of regulatory T cells in long-lasting Graves disease. Construction of TCR beta libraries relied on iRepertoire HTBI primers and on Arm-PCR targeting CDR3 regions. One entry per CDR3 protein results from TCRdb running MiXCR on the multiplex PCR reads. The profile covers roughly 700,000 distinct CDR3 sequences, with 25% to 35% appearing a single time and 40% to 50% taken by the ten largest. Described time point: persistent/refractory GD, antithyroid drugs over 5 years with positive TRAb. Generation of the TCR library employed RNA extracted from PBMCs. Xi'an, China, was home to the endocrinology department that provided patients. Sequences were derived from peripheral blood mononuclear cells (PBMCs), sampled when the disease was refractory, from a patient treated with antithyroid drugs. The TCR sequence derives from a female donor with Graves disease.

The DNA for the CDR3 is TGTGCCAGCACCATCGGTGGCTCCTACGAGCAGTACTTC. It is translated as CASTIGGSYEQYF. The rearrangement links TRBV28 to TRBJ2-7; D remains ambiguous. The length of the CDR3 is 13 residues. Germline-derived CDR1 and CDR2 are MDHEN and SYDVKM. Deletions cut 7 bases from V and 0 bases from J, with 10 bases between.